One T cell receptor (beta chain) is described in this entry. V was clipped by 6 bases and J by 0 bases, with 14 bases between them. Germline CDR1 reads MNHEY; CDR2 reads SVGAGI. The length of the CDR3 is 15 residues. Study processing details: The authors estimated nucleated cell counts from reference gene primer amplification. Libraries were prepared by immunoSEQ multiplex PCR; TCRdb keeps only in-frame clonotypes and omits some of them. V and J calls and clone size come straight from that table; D and trimming were deduced from the DNA. Of 70,000 to 95,000 clones listed, approximately 90% are singletons. This sample stems from a study of blood T cell repertoires in COVID-19. Study in general: Samples of COVID-19 (acute and convalescent) were obtained from the United States, Italy and Spain. From T cells, B-cell-depleted T cells, or PBMCs came the material, which was cDNA or gDNA.

This TCR was recovered from an elderly woman with active COVID-19. The chain combines TRBV6-5 with TRBJ1-1; possibly TRBD1 for D (6 bases). The specimen was peripheral blood. DNA for the CDR3: TGTGCCAGCAGCCCCGGAAGGACAGTGAACACTGAAGCTTTCTTT. Translated, it gives CASSPGRTVNTEAFF.